This entry describes one TCR beta chain. Antigen unknown. Expressed TCRB transcripts were sequenced because the isolated RNA had all been reverse transcribed beforehand. Repertoires were generated with immunoSEQ multiplex PCR, while TCRdb's copy carries only in-frame clones and drops some. The repertoire holds 250,000 to 400,000 clones, with 13% to 15% as singletons. These data are taken from a study of beta chain features in type 1 diabetes. Germline CDR1 and CDR2: SGHTA and FQGNSA. This CDR3 has 13 amino acids. V was shortened by 3 bases and J by 7 bases, with 9 bases between the two germline ends. General study findings and limits: Researchers cautioned that cDNA sequencing could over-represent cells with high TCR expression.

This sequence originates from a young man in good health. The sample comprised central memory CD4+ T cells from blood. The gene calls are TRBV7-2 and TRBJ2-2, with D uncertain. CDR3 sequence: CASSLNSLGELFF. Here the CDR3 DNA reads TGTGCCAGCAGCTTGAACAGCCTCGGGGAGCTGTTTTTT.